A selection of T cell receptor beta chains follows, all from one sample in a study of neurological immune-mediated disorders. Via MiXCR, TCRdb re-called the 5' RACE reads, giving one row per CDR3 protein. The profile shows tens of thousands of distinct CDR3 sequences, about 9.4% of them singletons. The sequenced sample was PBMCs. Receptors originate from a man aged 45-60 years in good health. CDR3s include the opening cysteine and the closing phenylalanine or tryptophan. Fields, in order: clone size, D gene, CDR3 length, V gene, J gene, CDR3 DNA, CDR3 protein. The D gene is left open where the match is weak. Rows give clone size only sometimes, using once, few, many, or a class for an expanded clone.

>many|TRBD1|13|TRBV6-1|TRBJ2-1
TGTGCCAGCTTGGGGGCAGGGGGCAATGAGCAGTTCTTC
CASLGAGGNEQFF
>many|NA|15|TRBV5-1|TRBJ1-1
TGCGCCAGCAGGCCGGGGGTCTCCAGGGACACTGAAGCTTTCTTT
CASRPGVSRDTEAFF
>many|NA|13|TRBV7-3|TRBJ2-3
TGTGCCAGCAGCTTAATTCGCACAGATACGCAGTATTTT
CASSLIRTDTQYF
>many|TRBD2|17|TRBV28|TRBJ2-2
TGTGCCAGCAGTTCGACTAGCGGGAGAAATTATGCCGGGGAGCTGTTTTTT
CASSSTSGRNYAGELFF
>NA|NA|12|TRBV28|TRBJ2-3
TGTGCCAACAGACTGGACACGGATACGCAGTATTTT
CANRLDTDTQYF
>many|NA|14|TRBV12-3/TRBV12-4|TRBJ2-7
TGTGCCAGCAGCCCCGGACTTGGGTCCTACGAGCAGTACTTC
CASSPGLGSYEQYF
>many|NA|14|TRBV5-1|TRBJ2-3
TGCGCCAGCAGCTTGCGGGGGTACCCAGATACGCAGTATTTT
CASSLRGYPDTQYF
>NA|TRBD2|18|TRBV18|TRBJ2-1
TGTGCCAGCTCACCACAGTTTGAGCTAGCGGGACCCTACAATGAGCAGTTCTTC
CASSPQFELAGPYNEQFF
>many|TRBD1|13|TRBV5-1|TRBJ1-1
TGCGCCAGCAGCCACGACAGGGGTACTGAAGCTTTCTTT
CASSHDRGTEAFF
>many|NA|14|TRBV27|TRBJ1-4
TGTGCCAGCAGCCCGACACGGTTATTAGAAAAACTGTTTTTT
CASSPTRLLEKLFF
>many|TRBD1|14|TRBV20-1|TRBJ2-1
TGCAGTGCTAGAGGGGACAGGGCCGTGGGTGAGCAGTTCTTC
CSARGDRAVGEQFF
>many|TRBD2|15|TRBV5-1|TRBJ2-2
TGCGCCAGCATGGCGGGGACTAGCTTCACCGGGGAGCTGTTTTTT
CASMAGTSFTGELFF
>many|NA|17|TRBV28|TRBJ2-3
TGTGCCAGCAGTTTTCAGGAGGGACGAAAATTCACAGATACGCAGTATTTT
CASSFQEGRKFTDTQYF
>many|TRBD1|15|TRBV18|TRBJ2-1
TGTGCCAGCTCACCTCGACAGGGGCGAAACAATGAGCAGTTCTTC
CASSPRQGRNNEQFF
>many|NA|15|TRBV4-1|TRBJ1-2
TGCGCCAGCAGCCAAGATCGTACGGGTTTCGATGGCTACACCTTC
CASSQDRTGFDGYTF
>many|TRBD1|15|TRBV18|TRBJ2-7
TGTGCCAGCTCACCACCATTACAGGGGAAGGCCGAGCAGTACTTC
CASSPPLQGKAEQYF
>many|NA|17|TRBV7-9|TRBJ1-3
TGTGCCAGCAGCTTAGGCCCACAGATGAGCTCTGGAAACACCATATATTTT
CASSLGPQMSSGNTIYF
>many|NA|15|TRBV7-2|TRBJ2-1
TGTGCCAGCAGCGCCGGGGGATTGTGGGGTGATGAGCAGTTCTTC
CASSAGGLWGDEQFF
>NA|TRBD2|15|TRBV29-1|TRBJ2-3
TGCGGCGTTGAATCACTAGAGGGAGGGGCGGATACGCAGTATTTT
CGVESLEGGADTQYF
>many|TRBD1|16|TRBV7-2|TRBJ2-3
TGTGCCAGCAGCCCCGGGTCGGGACAGGGGTTAGATACGCAGTATTTT
CASSPGSGQGLDTQYF